One sample yielded the 12 T cell receptor beta chains listed below, sequenced in a study of T cell changes during pregnancy in multiple sclerosis. The repertoire was sequenced with immunoSEQ multiplex PCR; TCRdb's copy has only in-frame clones and lacks some. The sample includes roughly 35,000 clones, about nine tenths seen only once; the top ten take under 15%. Here the sequenced sample was CD8+ T cells from peripheral blood mononuclear cells, taken in the first trimester of pregnancy. The receptors derive from a female donor with multiple sclerosis, enrolled in a pregnancy study.

The V gene is TRBV7-2, the J gene TRBJ1-2; TRBD1 might be the D (5 bases). Trimming took off 2 bases at V and 3 bases at J, with 16 bases between the two ends. The CDR3 consists of 16 residues. Germline loops: CDR1 SGHTA, CDR2 FQGNSA. For the CDR3, the DNA is TGTGCCAGCAGCTTAAACCCAGGGCTTCGGGACTATGGCTACACCTTC. It is translated as CASSLNPGLRDYGYTF.

This chain joins TRBV13 and TRBJ2-3, with D possibly matching TRBD2 (6 bases). V lost 3 bases and J 4 bases, leaving 20 bases between the germline ends. The CDR3 sequence is 17 residues long. Germline V gene lookup returns CDR1 PRHDT and CDR2 FYEKMQ (reference sequence). The CDR3 region has the DNA TGTGCCAGCAGCTTTTCCCTTGGGGGGATTCGTTCAGATACGCAGTATTTT. This encodes CASSFSLGGIRSDTQYF.

The V call is TRBV27, the J call TRBJ1-2; 8 bases line up with TRBD1. The CDR3 has 14 amino acids. The trim removed 3 bases at V and 8 bases at J, leaving 8 bases unmatched. Germline V gene data show CDR1 as MNHEY and CDR2 as SMNVEV (reference sequence). The CDR3 is CASSFGPGGRGYTF. Here the CDR3 DNA reads TGTGCCAGCAGTTTTGGGCCAGGGGGCAGGGGCTACACCTTC.

The gene calls are TRBV7-6 and TRBJ2-2; the match to TRBD2 covers 15 bases. Trimming cost V 5 bases and J 5 bases; bases outside gene matches: 6. The CDR3 consists of 17 residues. The germline V gene has CDR1 SGHVS and CDR2 FNYEAQ. As DNA, the CDR3 is TGTGCCAGCAGCCGGACTAGCGGGAGGGCCGTAACCGGGGAGCTGTTTTTT. Protein sequence: CASSRTSGRAVTGELFF. The full variable domain, completed using reference TRBV7-6 and TRBJ2-2, is GAGVSQSPRYKVTKRGQDVALRCDPISGHVSLYWYRQALGQGPEFLTYFNYEAQQDKSGLPNDRFSAERPEGSISTLTIQRTEQRDSAMYRCASSRTSGRAVTGELFFGEGSRLTVL.

The rearrangement joins TRBV27 to TRBJ1-1; 9 nucleotides align to TRBD1. The CDR3 extends over 15 amino acids. The germline CDR1 and CDR2 sequences are MNHEY and SMNVEV (reference sequence). V was clipped by 5 bases and J by 1 base; unmatched bases: 5. The CDR3: CASSRQGVTNTEAFF. Written as DNA, the CDR3 is TGTGCCAGCAGTAGACAGGGGGTGACGAACACTGAAGCTTTCTTT.

The gene calls are TRBV7-9 and TRBJ2-1; 11 bases align to TRBD2. The junction had 20 bases not matched to a gene; V was cut back by 8 bases and J by 8 bases. The CDR3 is made up of 18 amino acids. The germline CDR1 and CDR2 sequences are SEHNR and FQNEAQ (reference sequence). The CDR3 sequence is CASLGEGGELAGAYEQFF. The CDR3 DNA reads TGTGCCAGCCTGGGCGAAGGGGGCGAACTAGCGGGAGCTTATGAGCAGTTCTTC.

This chain connects TRBV4-1 to TRBJ2-7; weak D call: TRBD2 (6 bases). V lost 0 bases and J 2 bases, leaving 14 bases between the germline ends. The CDR3 sequence is 16 residues long. Germline-derived CDR1 and CDR2 are MGHRA and YSYEKL. The DNA for the CDR3 is TGCGCCAGCAGCCAAGATTTTGGCGGGAAGCCCTACGAGCAGTACTTC. Its translation is CASSQDFGGKPYEQYF.

V usage is TRBV7-6 and J usage is TRBJ2-7; possible D gene TRBD1, 6 bases. The CDR3 runs to 13 residues. The germline V and J ends were trimmed by 5 bases and 6 bases, with 14 bases remaining between them. CDR1 and CDR2 (germline): SGHVS, FNYEAQ. This chain's CDR3 is CASSQNGQFEQYF. CDR3 bases: TGTGCCAGCAGCCAAAACGGACAGTTCGAGCAGTACTTC.

DNA of the CDR3: TGTGCCAGCAGCCCCCGTGTAGCGGGAGGGCCGAACACCGGGGAGCTGTTTTTT. Translated, it gives CASSPRVAGGPNTGELFF. The chain employs TRBV5-6 and TRBJ2-2; 11 positions agree with TRBD2. Trimming removed 4 bases from V and 0 bases from J; junction bases left unmatched: 8. Germline V gene lookup returns CDR1 SGHDT and CDR2 YYEEEE. The CDR3 has 18 amino acids.

This chain connects TRBV4-1 to TRBJ1-3; D is perhaps TRBD1 (5 bases). This CDR3 contains 15 residues. V was shortened by 1 base and J by 3 bases, with 10 bases between the two germline ends. Germline V lookup: CDR1 MGHRA, CDR2 YSYEKL. DNA of the CDR3: TGCGCCAGCAGCCAAGGGGGCCAGATTGGAAACACCATATATTTT. This sequence encodes CASSQGGQIGNTIYF.

The chain is built from TRBV27 and TRBJ2-3; TRBD1 matches 9 bases. Germline trimming cut 5 bases from V and 3 bases from J; bases unmatched to any gene: 6. CDR3 length: 15 amino acids. Per the germline V gene, CDR1 is MNHEY and CDR2 is SMNVEV (reference sequence). The CDR3 region is CASSKQGAATDTQYF. The CDR3 DNA reads TGTGCCAGCAGTAAACAGGGGGCAGCGACAGATACGCAGTATTTT.

This clone was counted a few times. This may come from a read error, since a much larger clone is one base off. J is TRBJ2-3 and V is TRBV6-4; possible D gene TRBD2, 6 bases. V gave up 4 bases and J gave up 2 bases, with 7 bases separating them. The CDR3 runs 13 residues. Germline CDR1 and CDR2: MRHNA and SNTAGT. The CDR3 spells CASSAGDTDTQYF. CDR3 nucleotides: TGTGCCAGCAGTGCGGGAGACACAGATACGCAGTATTTT.